Below, 8 T cell receptor beta chains from the same sample are listed, as sequenced in a study of T cells in Graves' hyperthyroidism and ophthalmopathy. The source material, RNA transcripts, was used to amplify TCR beta CDR3 regions. Carried out on the TCR CDR3, a first-round RT-PCR used the HTBI primer set. TCRdb ran MiXCR on the multiplex PCR reads and lists one entry per CDR3 protein. Of over 350,000 distinct CDR3 sequences listed, roughly 14% are singletons. The specimen sequenced was blood. The receptors come from a man aged 18 to 30 with Graves' ophthalmopathy.

Many counts were recorded for this clonotype. The chain links TRBV6-6 to TRBJ2-7; the D gene is possibly TRBD1 (6 bases). The germline CDR1 and CDR2 sequences are MNHNY and SVGAGI (reference sequence). The length of the CDR3 is 14 residues. With 4 bases removed from V and 3 bases from J, the gap between germline ends came to 13 bases. The CDR3 sequence: CASSFRDTHYEQYF. As DNA, the CDR3 is TGTGCCAGCAGTTTCCGGGACACCCACTACGAGCAGTACTTC.

This clonotype was recorded a few times. The genes are TRBV6-1 and TRBJ1-3, with D perhaps matching TRBD1 (5 bases). The CDR3 is 15 residues long. Germline CDR1 reads MNHNS; CDR2 reads SASEGT. Trimming took 3 bases from V and 4 from J, leaving 13 bases between them. The CDR3 region is CASSDRGTKGNTIYF. As DNA, the CDR3 is TGTGCCAGCAGTGATAGAGGGACCAAAGGAAACACCATATATTTT.

V and J are TRBV19 and TRBJ1-5, with D perhaps TRBD1 (6 bases). The CDR3 extends over 17 amino acids. V was trimmed by 11 bases and J by 6 bases, leaving 29 bases between them. The germline gives CDR1 LNHDA, CDR2 SQIVND (reference sequence). The DNA of the CDR3 is TGTGCCGGTAACCCATTAGGGGGAGTTTTAGCGGGTCAGCCCCAGCATTTT. Protein: CAGNPLGGVLAGQPQHF.

The chain links TRBV11-2 to TRBJ2-4; 16 bases are shared with TRBD2. V shed 6 bases, J shed 7 bases, and the junction held 6 bases outside the gene matches. CDR3 size: 16 residues. Germline assignment: CDR1 SGHAT and CDR2 FQNNGV. The CDR3 DNA reads TGTGCCAGCAGGGGACTAGCGGGAGGGGGGCTGAACATTCAGTACTTC. Its protein product is CASRGLAGGGLNIQYF. Filled out from reference TRBV11-2 and TRBJ2-4, the complete variable domain reads EAGVAQSPRYKIIEKRQSVAFWCNPISGHATLYWYQQILGQGPKLLIQFQNNGVVDDSQLPKDRFSAERLKGVDSTLKIQPAKLEDSAVYLCASRGLAGGGLNIQYFGAGTRLSVL.

The table lists this clonotype with a few counts. The chain recombines TRBV4-1 with TRBJ1-1; 7 bases line up with TRBD1. V dropped 4 bases and J dropped 1; count of bases not matched to a gene: 6. Germline V gene data show CDR1 as MGHRA and CDR2 as YSYEKL. The CDR3 sequence is 15 residues long. CDR3 sequence reads: CASSPLNRGNTEAFF. As DNA, the CDR3 is TGCGCCAGCAGCCCGCTAAACAGGGGGAACACTGAAGCTTTCTTT.

This clonotype appeared many times. This chain links TRBV13 with TRBJ2-3; 9 bases line up with TRBD2. The CDR3 spans 15 residues. The V gene end was trimmed by 3 bases and the J gene end by 6 bases; junction bases not matched to a gene: 7. Germline lookup yields CDR1 PRHDT and CDR2 FYEKMQ (reference sequence). The CDR3 coding sequence is TGTGCCAGCAGCTTTAGCGGGAGTGTAACTGATACGCAGTATTTT. It codes for CASSFSGSVTDTQYF.

This clonotype was detected ten times or more. V usage is TRBV12-3 or TRBV12-4 and J usage is TRBJ2-7, with D uncertain. Trimming removed 6 bases at V and 7 bases at J, with 16 bases between. The CDR3 extends over 13 amino acids. CDR3 DNA: TGTGCCAGCAGGACGGACGGGTTCTCAGAGCAGTACTTC. The encoded protein is CASRTDGFSEQYF.

Many counts were recorded for this clonotype. This chain uses TRBV5-1 with TRBJ2-7; D is possibly TRBD2 (6 bases). V dropped 0 bases and J dropped 3 bases, with 13 bases sitting between them. The CDR3 sequence is 15 residues long. CDR1 is SGHRS and CDR2 is YFSETQ in the germline V gene. CDR3 sequence (DNA): TGCGCCAGCAGCTTGGGTGGGCTAGCGAACTACGAGCAGTACTTC. It encodes CASSLGGLANYEQYF.